This T cell receptor (beta chain) was identified in a study of blood T cell repertoires in COVID-19. About the research overall: Samples representing acute and convalescent COVID-19 were sourced from the United States, Italy and Spain. The analysed material was cDNA or gDNA that came from T cells, B-cell-depleted T cells, or PBMCs.

The ends lost 1 base at V and 7 bases at J; junction bases unmatched: 8. The germline V gene encodes CDR1 KGHSH and CDR2 LQKENI. The CDR3 loop spans 17 amino acids. Only in-frame clones appear in the TCRdb table, and some are missing; sequencing was by immunoSEQ multiplex PCR. This table holds about 150,000 clones, roughly 80% found once. The cohort comprised adults aged roughly 18 to 90 years residing in approximately 25 US areas. Membership in each cohort depended on participant-reported clinical history. V gene TRBV18 combines with J gene TRBJ1-6, with TRBD1 identical over 9 bases. Material for sequencing was PBMCs or T cells enriched from blood (not recorded which). The TCR was taken from a man aged 45 to 65 who had recovered from COVID-19. In DNA form, the CDR3 reads TGTGCCAGCTCACCACGGGGCCCACAGGGGGCAAATTCACCCCTCCACTTT. Residues: CASSPRGPQGANSPLHF.